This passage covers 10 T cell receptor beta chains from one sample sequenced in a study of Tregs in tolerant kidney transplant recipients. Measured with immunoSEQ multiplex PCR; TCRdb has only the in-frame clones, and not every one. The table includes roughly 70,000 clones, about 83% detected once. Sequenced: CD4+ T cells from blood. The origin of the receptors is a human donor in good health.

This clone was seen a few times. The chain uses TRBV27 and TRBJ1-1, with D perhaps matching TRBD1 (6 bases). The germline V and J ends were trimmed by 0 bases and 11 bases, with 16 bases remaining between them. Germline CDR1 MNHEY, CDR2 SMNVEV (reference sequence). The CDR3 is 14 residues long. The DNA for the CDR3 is TGTGCCAGCAGTTTATCCCTTTTGGGGGCGGAGGCTTTCTTT. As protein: CASSLSLLGAEAFF.

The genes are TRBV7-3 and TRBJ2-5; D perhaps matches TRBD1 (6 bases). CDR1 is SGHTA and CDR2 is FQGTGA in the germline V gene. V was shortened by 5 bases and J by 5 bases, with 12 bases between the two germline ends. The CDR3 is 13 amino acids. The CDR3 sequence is CASSRGQSETQYF. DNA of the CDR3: TGTGCCAGCAGCCGAGGACAGTCCGAGACCCAGTACTTC. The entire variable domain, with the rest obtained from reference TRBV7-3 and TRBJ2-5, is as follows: GAGVSQTPSNKVTEKGKYVELRCDPISGHTALYWYRQSLGQGPEFLIYFQGTGAADDSGLPNDRFFAVRPEGSVSTLKIQRTERGDSAVYLCASSRGQSETQYFGPGTRLLVL.

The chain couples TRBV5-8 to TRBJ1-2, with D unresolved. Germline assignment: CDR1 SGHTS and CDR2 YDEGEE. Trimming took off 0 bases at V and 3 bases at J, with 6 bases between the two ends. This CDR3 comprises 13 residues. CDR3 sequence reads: CASSLEEDYGYTF. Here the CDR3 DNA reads TGTGCCAGCAGCTTGGAGGAGGACTATGGCTACACCTTC. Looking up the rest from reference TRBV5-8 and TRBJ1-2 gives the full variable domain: EAGVTQSPTHLIKTRGQQATLRCSPISGHTSVYWYQQALGLGLQFLLWYDEGEERNRGNFPPRFSGRQFPNYSSELNVNALELEDSALYLCASSLEEDYGYTFGSGTRLTVV.

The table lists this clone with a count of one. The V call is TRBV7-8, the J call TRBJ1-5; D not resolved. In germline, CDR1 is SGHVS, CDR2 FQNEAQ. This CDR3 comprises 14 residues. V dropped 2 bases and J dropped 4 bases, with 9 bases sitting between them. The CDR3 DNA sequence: TGTGCCAGCAGCTTAAGACCGTCAAATCAGCCCCAGCATTTT. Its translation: CASSLRPSNQPQHF.

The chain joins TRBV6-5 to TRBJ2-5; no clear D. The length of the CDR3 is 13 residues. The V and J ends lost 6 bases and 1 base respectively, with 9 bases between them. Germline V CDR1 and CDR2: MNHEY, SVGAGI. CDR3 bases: TGTGCCAGCAGGCAGCGTACCCAAGAGACCCAGTACTTC. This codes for CASRQRTQETQYF.

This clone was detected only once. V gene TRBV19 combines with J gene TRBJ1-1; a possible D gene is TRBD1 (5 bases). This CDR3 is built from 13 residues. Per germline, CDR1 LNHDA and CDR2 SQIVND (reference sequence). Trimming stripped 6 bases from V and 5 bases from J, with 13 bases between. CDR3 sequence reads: CASSLEGRTEAFF. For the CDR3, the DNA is TGTGCCAGTAGCCTCGAGGGGAGGACTGAAGCTTTCTTT.

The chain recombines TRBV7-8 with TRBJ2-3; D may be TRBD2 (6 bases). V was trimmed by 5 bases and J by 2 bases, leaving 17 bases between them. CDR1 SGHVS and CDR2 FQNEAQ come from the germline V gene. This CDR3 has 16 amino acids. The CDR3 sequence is CASSPRVGSFTDTQYF. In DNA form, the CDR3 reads TGTGCCAGCAGCCCCCGTGTCGGGAGCTTCACAGATACGCAGTATTTT. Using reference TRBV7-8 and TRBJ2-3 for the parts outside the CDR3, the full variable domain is GAGVSQSPRYKVAKRGQDVALRCDPISGHVSLFWYQQALGQGPEFLTYFQNEAQLDKSGLPSDRFFAERPEGSVSTLKIQRTQQEDSAVYLCASSPRVGSFTDTQYFGPGTRLTVL.

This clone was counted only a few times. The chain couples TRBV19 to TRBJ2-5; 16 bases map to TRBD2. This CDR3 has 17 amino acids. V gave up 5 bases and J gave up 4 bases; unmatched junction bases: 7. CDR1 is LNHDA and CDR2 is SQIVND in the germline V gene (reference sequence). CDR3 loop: CASSRYGTSGRAETQYF. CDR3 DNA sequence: TGTGCCAGTAGTCGCTACGGGACTAGCGGGAGGGCAGAGACCCAGTACTTC.

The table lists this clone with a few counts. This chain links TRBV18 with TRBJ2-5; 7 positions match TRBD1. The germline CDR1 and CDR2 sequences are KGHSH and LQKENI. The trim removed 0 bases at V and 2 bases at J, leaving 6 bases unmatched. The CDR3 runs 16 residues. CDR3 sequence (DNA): TGTGCCAGCTCACCACCCGGATTGGGACAGCAAGAGACCCAGTACTTC. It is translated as CASSPPGLGQQETQYF. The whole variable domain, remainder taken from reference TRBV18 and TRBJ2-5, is NAGVMQNPRHLVRRRGQEARLRCSPMKGHSHVYWYRQLPEEGLKFMVYLQKENIIDESGMPKERFSAEFPKEGPSILRIQQVVRGDSAAYFCASSPPGLGQQETQYFGPGTRLLVL.

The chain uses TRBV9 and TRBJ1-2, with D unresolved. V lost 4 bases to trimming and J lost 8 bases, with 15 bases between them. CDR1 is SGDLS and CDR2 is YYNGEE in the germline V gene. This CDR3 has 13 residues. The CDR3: CASSPPVIGGYTF. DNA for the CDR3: TGTGCCAGCAGCCCACCGGTCATCGGGGGCTACACCTTC.